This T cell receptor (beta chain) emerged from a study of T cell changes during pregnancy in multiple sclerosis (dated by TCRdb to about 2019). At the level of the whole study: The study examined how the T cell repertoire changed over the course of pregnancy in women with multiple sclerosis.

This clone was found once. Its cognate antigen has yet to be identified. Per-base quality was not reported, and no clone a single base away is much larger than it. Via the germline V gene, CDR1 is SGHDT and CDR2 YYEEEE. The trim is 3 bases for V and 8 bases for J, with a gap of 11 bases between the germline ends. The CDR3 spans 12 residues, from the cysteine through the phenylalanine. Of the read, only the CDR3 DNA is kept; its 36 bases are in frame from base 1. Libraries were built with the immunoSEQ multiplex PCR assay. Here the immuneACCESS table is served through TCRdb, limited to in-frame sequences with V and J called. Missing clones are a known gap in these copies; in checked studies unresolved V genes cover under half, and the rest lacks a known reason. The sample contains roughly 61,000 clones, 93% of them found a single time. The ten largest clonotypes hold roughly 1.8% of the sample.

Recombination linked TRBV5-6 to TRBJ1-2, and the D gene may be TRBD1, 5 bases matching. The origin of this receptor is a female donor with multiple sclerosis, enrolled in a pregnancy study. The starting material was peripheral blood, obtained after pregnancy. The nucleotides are TGTGCCAGCAGCTGGGGGGGAGACGGCTACACCTTC. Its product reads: CASSWGGDGYTF.